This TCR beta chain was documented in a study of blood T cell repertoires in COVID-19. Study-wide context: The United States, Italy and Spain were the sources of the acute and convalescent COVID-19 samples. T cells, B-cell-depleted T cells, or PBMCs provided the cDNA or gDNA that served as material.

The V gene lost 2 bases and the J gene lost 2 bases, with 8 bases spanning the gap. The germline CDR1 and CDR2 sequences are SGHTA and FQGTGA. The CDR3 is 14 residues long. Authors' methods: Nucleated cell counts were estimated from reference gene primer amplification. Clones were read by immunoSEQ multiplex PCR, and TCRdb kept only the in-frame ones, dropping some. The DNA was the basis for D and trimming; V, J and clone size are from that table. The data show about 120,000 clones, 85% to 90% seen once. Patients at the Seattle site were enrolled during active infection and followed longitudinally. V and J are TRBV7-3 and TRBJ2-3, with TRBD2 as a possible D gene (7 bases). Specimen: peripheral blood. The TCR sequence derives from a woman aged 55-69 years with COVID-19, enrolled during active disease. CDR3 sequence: CASSLAGATDTQYF. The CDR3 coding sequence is TGTGCCAGCAGCTTAGCGGGGGCCACAGATACGCAGTATTTT.